These 8 T cell receptor beta chains originate from one sample sequenced in a study of T cells in Graves' hyperthyroidism and ophthalmopathy. TCR beta CDR3 regions were amplified from RNA. HTBI primers were used for first-round RT-PCR of the TCR CDR3. TCRdb re-called the multiplex PCR reads with MiXCR, one entry per CDR3 protein. Here the sample spans around 600,000 distinct CDR3 sequences, approximately 15% being singletons. Sequences were obtained from blood. The source is a woman aged 18 to 35 with Graves' ophthalmopathy.

This clonotype was detected ten times or more. The V call is TRBV7-9, the J call TRBJ2-5; D perhaps matches TRBD1 (5 bases). Germline V gene data show CDR1 as SEHNR and CDR2 as FQNEAQ (reference sequence). V lost 5 bases and J 4 bases, leaving 17 bases between the germline ends. The CDR3 is 15 residues long. The CDR3 bases are TGTGCCAGCAGCCTAGGGGCAGGGTTCGGAGAGACCCAGTACTTC. This sequence encodes CASSLGAGFGETQYF.

This clonotype occurred many times. The chain links TRBV19 to TRBJ2-7; 8 bases map to TRBD1. V gave up 0 bases and J gave up 9 bases; unmatched junction bases: 13. CDR1 LNHDA and CDR2 SQIVND come from the germline V gene (reference sequence). The CDR3 consists of 16 residues. CDR3 DNA: TGTGCCAGTAGTATAGAGGGACAGGCAGGATACAGGTGGCAGTACTTC. Translation: CASSIEGQAGYRWQYF. The full variable domain, rest sourced from reference TRBV19 and TRBJ2-7, is DGGITQSPKYLFRKEGQNVTLSCEQNLNHDAMYWYRQDPGQGLRLIYYSQIVNDFQKGDIAEGYSVSREKKESFPLTVTSAQKNPTAFYLCASSIEGQAGYRWQYFGPGTRLTVT.

There are a few counts of this clonotype. This CDR3 is CASRPDRVPSGANVLTF. DNA for the CDR3: TGTGCCAGCAGACCAGACAGGGTCCCCTCTGGGGCCAACGTCCTGACTTTC. This chain uses TRBV6-1 with TRBJ2-6; 7 bases align to TRBD1. Per the germline V gene, CDR1 is MNHNS and CDR2 is SASEGT. With 6 bases clipped from V and 0 bases from J, the junction kept 8 bases outside the gene matches. The CDR3 runs to 17 residues.

The chain couples TRBV30 to TRBJ1-2; 12 bases line up with TRBD1. The CDR3 is 13 amino acids. Germline values: CDR1 GTSNPN, CDR2 SVGIG (reference sequence). V lost 5 bases and J lost 7; bases outside the gene matches: 5. The CDR3 sequence: CAWAGTGGGGYTF. CDR3 sequence (DNA): TGTGCCTGGGCCGGGACAGGGGGCGGTGGCTACACCTTC.

CDR3 bases: TGTGCCAGCAGTGTAGCGGGCCCCCCCGAGACCCAGTACTTC. Its protein product is CASSVAGPPETQYF. The chain links TRBV25-1 to TRBJ2-5; 7 nucleotides match TRBD2. This CDR3 is 14 amino acids long. Germline values: CDR1 MGHDK, CDR2 SYGVNS. Unmatched junction bases numbered 7, after V lost 4 bases and J lost 5 bases.

The rearrangement links TRBV27 to TRBJ2-5, with 8 nucleotides matching TRBD1. The V segment lost 6 bases and the J segment 5 bases; nucleotides outside the gene matches: 5. Germline CDR1 is MNHEY and CDR2 is SMNVEV (reference sequence). This CDR3 has 13 residues. The CDR3 DNA follows: TGTGCCAGCAGAGTCCAGGGGGCCGAGACCCAGTACTTC. Translating it yields CASRVQGAETQYF.

The J gene is TRBJ1-2, the V gene TRBV24-1; D may be TRBD1 (5 bases). The CDR3 has 14 amino acids. V gave up 3 bases and J gave up 6 bases, with 13 bases separating them. From germline, CDR1 is KGHDR and CDR2 SFDVKD. The CDR3 nucleotides read TGTGCCACCAGTGATCGAGGGCAGGGTGATGGCTACACCTTC. Its translation: CATSDRGQGDGYTF.

There are many counts of this clonotype. This chain links TRBV12-3 or TRBV12-4 with TRBJ2-7, with D perhaps TRBD2 (5 bases). The ends were cut back, 6 bases at V and 3 bases at J, with 12 bases in the middle. The CDR3 runs to 13 residues. CDR3: CASRLGLSYEQYF. CDR3 in DNA: TGTGCCAGCAGACTCGGACTCAGCTACGAGCAGTACTTC.